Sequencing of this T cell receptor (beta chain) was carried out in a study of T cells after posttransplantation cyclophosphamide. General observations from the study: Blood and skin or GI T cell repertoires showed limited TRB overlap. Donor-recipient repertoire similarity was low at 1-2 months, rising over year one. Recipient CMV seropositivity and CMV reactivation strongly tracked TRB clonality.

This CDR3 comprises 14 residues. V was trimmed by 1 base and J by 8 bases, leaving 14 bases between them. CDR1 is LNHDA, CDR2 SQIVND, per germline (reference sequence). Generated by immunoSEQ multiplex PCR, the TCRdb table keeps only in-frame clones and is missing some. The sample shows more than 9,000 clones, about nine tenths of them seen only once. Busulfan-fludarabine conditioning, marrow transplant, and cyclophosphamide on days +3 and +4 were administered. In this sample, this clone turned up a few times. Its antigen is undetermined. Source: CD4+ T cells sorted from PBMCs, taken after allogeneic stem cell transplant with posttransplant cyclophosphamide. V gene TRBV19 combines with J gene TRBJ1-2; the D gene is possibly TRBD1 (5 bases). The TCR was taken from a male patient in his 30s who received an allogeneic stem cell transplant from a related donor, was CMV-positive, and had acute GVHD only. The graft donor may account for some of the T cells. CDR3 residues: CASSIVQGAYGYTF. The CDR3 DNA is TGTGCCAGTAGTATAGTTCAGGGCGCCTACGGCTACACCTTC.